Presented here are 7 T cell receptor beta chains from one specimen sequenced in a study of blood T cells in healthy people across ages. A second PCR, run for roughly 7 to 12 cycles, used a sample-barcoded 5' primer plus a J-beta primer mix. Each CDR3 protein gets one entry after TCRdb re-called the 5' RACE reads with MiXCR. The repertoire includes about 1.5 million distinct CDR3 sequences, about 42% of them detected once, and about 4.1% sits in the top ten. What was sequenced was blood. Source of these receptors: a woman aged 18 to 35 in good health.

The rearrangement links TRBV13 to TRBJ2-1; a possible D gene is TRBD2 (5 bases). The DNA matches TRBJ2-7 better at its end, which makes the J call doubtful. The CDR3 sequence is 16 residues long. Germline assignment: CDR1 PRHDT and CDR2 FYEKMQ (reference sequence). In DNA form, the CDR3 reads TGTGCCAGCAGCCCCGTTGGGAGCGGAGCCTACAATGAGCAGTACTTC. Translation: CASSPVGSGAYNEQYF.

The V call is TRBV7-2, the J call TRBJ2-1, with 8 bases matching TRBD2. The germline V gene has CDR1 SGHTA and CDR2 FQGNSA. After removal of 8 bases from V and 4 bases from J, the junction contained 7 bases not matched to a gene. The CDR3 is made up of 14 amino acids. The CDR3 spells CASGIAGTYNEQFF. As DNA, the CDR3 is TGTGCCAGCGGTATAGCGGGGACTTACAATGAGCAGTTCTTC.

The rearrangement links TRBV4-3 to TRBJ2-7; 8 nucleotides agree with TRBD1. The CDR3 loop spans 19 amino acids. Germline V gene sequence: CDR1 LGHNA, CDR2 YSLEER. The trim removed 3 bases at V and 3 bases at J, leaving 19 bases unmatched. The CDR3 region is CASSHNPVGDRGFIYEQYF. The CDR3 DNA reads TGCGCCAGCAGCCACAATCCAGTGGGAGACAGGGGATTTATCTACGAGCAGTACTTC.

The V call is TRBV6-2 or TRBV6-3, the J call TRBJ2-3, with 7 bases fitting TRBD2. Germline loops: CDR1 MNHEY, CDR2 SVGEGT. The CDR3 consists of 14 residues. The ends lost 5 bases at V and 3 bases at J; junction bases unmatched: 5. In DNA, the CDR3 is TGTGCCAGCAGTACCCGGGGGGTGACAGATACGCAGTATTTT. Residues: CASSTRGVTDTQYF.

The chain's CDR3 is CASSQVGQGAYEQFF. In DNA, the CDR3 is TGTGCCAGCAGCCAAGTAGGACAGGGGGCCTATGAGCAGTTCTTC. V gene TRBV4-2 combines with J gene TRBJ2-1; 11 bases fit TRBD1. The CDR3 has 15 amino acids. The trim removed 1 base at V and 8 bases at J, leaving 4 bases unmatched. CDR1 and CDR2 (germline): LGHNA, YNFKEQ.

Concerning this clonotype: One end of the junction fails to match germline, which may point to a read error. The CDR3 region is CASSAPVGDTHLQNIQCF. CDR3 DNA sequence: TGTGCCAGCAGCGCCCCCGTTGGGGACACCCACCTCCAAAACATTCAGTGCTTC. The chain employs TRBV9 and TRBJ2-7; D might be TRBD1 (6 bases). CDR1 and CDR2 (germline): SGDLS, YYNGEE. CDR3 size: 18 residues.

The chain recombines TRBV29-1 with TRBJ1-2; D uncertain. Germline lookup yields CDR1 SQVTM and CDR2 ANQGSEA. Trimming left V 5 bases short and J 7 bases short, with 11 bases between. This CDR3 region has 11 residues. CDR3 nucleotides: TGCAGCGTTACCTACGGGTCTGGCTACACCTTC. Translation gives CSVTYGSGYTF.